Each of the 14 T cell receptor beta chains below was sequenced from the same sample in a study of metastatic and nonmetastatic thyroid tumors. TCRdb re-analyzed the PCR reads through MiXCR. The data show over 20,000 clones, more than 25% seen once. The entire patient cohort was treatment-naive prior to thyroid surgery. The sequenced material came from blood. All receptors come from a male donor with papillary thyroid cancer or a benign thyroid nodule (not recorded which). Some clones in this sample may be carry-over from other donors' samples.

This clone was counted many times. J is TRBJ2-2 and V is TRBV3-1; 11 bases fit TRBD2. Germline V gives CDR1 LGHDT, CDR2 YNNKEL (reference sequence). With V trimmed by 7 bases and J by 2 bases, 6 bases remained unmatched. The CDR3 spans 16 residues. CDR3 sequence: CASKPLAGGNTGELFF. The CDR3 DNA reads as TGTGCCAGCAAGCCTCTAGCGGGAGGCAACACCGGGGAGCTGTTTTTT.

CDR3 DNA sequence: TGTGCCAGCAGTTACTATTCTGTAGGGCGAGAGCAGTTCTTC. Its protein is CASSYYSVGREQFF. V usage is TRBV6-4 and J usage is TRBJ2-1; D is unclear. V was shortened by 5 bases and J by 10 bases, with 18 bases between the two germline ends. There are 14 residues in the CDR3. The germline V gene has CDR1 MRHNA and CDR2 SNTAGT.

This clone was counted only a few times. V usage is TRBV6-2 or TRBV6-3 and J usage is TRBJ2-4, with TRBD1 as a possible D gene (7 bases). Germline lookup yields CDR1 MNHEY and CDR2 SVGEGT. The CDR3 length is 15 residues. V was shortened by 5 bases and J by 6 bases, with 17 bases between the two germline ends. CDR3 loop: CASSRDQGGRNIQYF. DNA for the CDR3: TGTGCCAGCAGTCGAGACCAGGGGGGTCGAAACATTCAGTACTTC.

In its sample, this clone ranks as medium-sized. The chain couples TRBV5-1 to TRBJ2-7, with 11 positions matching TRBD2. V shed 7 bases, J shed 3 bases, and the junction held 0 bases outside the gene matches. Germline CDR1 reads SGHRS; CDR2 reads YFSETQ. This CDR3 has 12 amino acids. CDR3 residues: CASGTSGYEQYF. The CDR3, as DNA: TGCGCCAGCGGGACTAGCGGCTACGAGCAGTACTTC. Supplemented by reference TRBV5-1 and TRBJ2-7, the full variable domain reads KAGVTQTPRYLIKTRGQQVTLSCSPISGHRSVSWYQQTPGQGLQFLFEYFSETQRNKGNFPGRFSGRQFSNSRSEMNVSTLELGDSALYLCASGTSGYEQYFGPGTRLTVT.

About this clone itself: Its ends do not fully match the called genes, so a read error is possible. The rearrangement links TRBV28 to TRBJ2-2; no clear D gene. The CDR3 consists of 14 residues. The V gene's germline CDR1 is MDHEN and CDR2 SYDVKM. The CDR3 loop reads CSSSFSVNTGELFF. DNA of the CDR3: TGTTCCAGCAGTTTTTCCGTTAACACCGGGGAGCTGTTTTTT.

This clone was picked up many times. The J gene is TRBJ2-7, the V gene TRBV19; 7 positions agree with TRBD1. Germline V gives CDR1 LNHDA, CDR2 SQIVND (reference sequence). The CDR3 extends over 13 amino acids. After removal of 6 bases from V and 4 bases from J, the junction contained 6 bases not matched to a gene. CDR3 amino acids: CASSRDRLYEQYF. Here the CDR3 DNA reads TGTGCCAGTAGCCGGGACAGATTATACGAGCAGTACTTC.

This clone was counted ten times or more. The chain carries TRBV19 and TRBJ2-3; 10 bases are shared with TRBD1. Per the germline V gene, CDR1 is LNHDA and CDR2 is SQIVND (reference sequence). The V segment lost 5 bases and the J segment 4 bases; nucleotides outside the gene matches: 6. The length of the CDR3 is 15 residues. CDR3 residues: CASSGRDRGADTQYF. As DNA, the CDR3 is TGTGCCAGTAGTGGGAGGGACAGGGGCGCAGATACGCAGTATTTT.

This clone occurred once. The rearrangement joins TRBV28 to TRBJ2-5; 7 bases map to TRBD1. V shed 4 bases, J shed 2 bases, and the junction held 4 bases outside the gene matches. In germline, CDR1 is MDHEN, CDR2 SYDVKM. The CDR3 spans 14 residues. CDR3 bases: TGTGCCAGCAGTTGGGGGACAGCTCAAGAGACCCAGTACTTC. It is translated as CASSWGTAQETQYF.

About this clone: One end of the junction does not line up with germline, which may come from a read error. The rearrangement joins TRBV28 to TRBJ1-2; the D gene is possibly TRBD1 (6 bases). The CDR3 is 13 residues long. The germline gives CDR1 MDHEN, CDR2 SYDVKM. CDR3 nucleotide sequence: TGTGCCAGCATCCCGGGGGGCTTCAGCGGCTGCACCTTC. This codes for CASIPGGFSGCTF.

The sample holds many counts of this clone. The same CDR3 also results from other DNA sequences found in this sample. V gene TRBV20-1 combines with J gene TRBJ2-7; D possibly matches TRBD1 or TRBD2 (5 bases each). Germline V CDR1 and CDR2: DFQATT, SNEGSKA (reference sequence). The CDR3 spans 14 residues. The ends were cut back, 1 base at V and 7 bases at J, with 17 bases in the middle. CDR3 sequence: CSARVSGTPAEQYF. The CDR3 DNA reads as TGCAGTGCTAGAGTGTCGGGGACCCCCGCAGAGCAGTACTTC.

The chain couples TRBV6-4 to TRBJ2-1; TRBD2 aligns across 11 bases. This CDR3 has 15 amino acids. From germline, CDR1 is MRHNA and CDR2 SNTAGT. V lost 0 bases to trimming and J lost 6 bases; unmatched junction nucleotides: 1. CDR3 in amino acids: CASSDSSGGANEQFF. Written as DNA, the CDR3 is TGTGCCAGCAGTGACTCTAGCGGGGGGGCCAATGAGCAGTTCTTC.

This clone was seen many times. The rearrangement joins TRBV27 to TRBJ1-5, with D possibly being TRBD1 (5 bases). The CDR3 spans 15 residues. The ends were cut back, 2 bases at V and 6 bases at J, with 14 bases in the middle. From germline, CDR1 is MNHEY and CDR2 SMNVEV (reference sequence). The CDR3, as DNA: TGTGCCAGCAGTTTACGGGGGGGGTCAGGTCAGCCCCAGCATTTT. Its protein product is CASSLRGGSGQPQHF.

This clone was counted many times. Possible read error: a much larger clone is one base away. The sample contains more than one DNA sequence encoding this CDR3. The genes are TRBV10-3 and TRBJ2-1; TRBD2 matches 8 bases. After removal of 2 bases from V and 4 bases from J, the junction contained 1 base not matched to a gene. Germline lookup yields CDR1 ENHRY and CDR2 SYGVKD. The CDR3 sequence is 14 residues long. CDR3 in amino acids: CAISEREGYNEQFF. DNA of the CDR3: TGTGCCATCAGTGAGCGGGAGGGGTACAATGAGCAGTTCTTC.

This clone has ten or more counts. The chain carries TRBV30 and TRBJ2-3; D unclear. Germline CDR1 reads GTSNPN; CDR2 reads SVGIG (reference sequence). CDR3 length: 13 amino acids. Trimming pared 2 bases from V and 4 bases from J, leaving 10 bases between. Here the CDR3 reads CAWSFKGPDTQYF. Here the CDR3 DNA reads TGTGCCTGGAGTTTCAAGGGTCCAGATACGCAGTATTTT.